The 16 T cell receptor beta chains below were found in one sample sequenced in a study of T cells in Graves' hyperthyroidism and ophthalmopathy. Amplification yielded TCR beta CDR3 regions, with RNA transcripts as the source. An initial round of RT-PCR targeting the TCR CDR3 relied on the HTBI primer set. TCRdb fed the multiplex PCR reads into MiXCR, producing one record per CDR3 protein. Seen here are 600,000 to 750,000 distinct CDR3 sequences, around 16% observed once, and the top ten hold roughly a sixth. The material sequenced was blood. These receptor sequences come from a man aged 50-60 years with Graves' hyperthyroidism.

J is TRBJ1-1 and V is TRBV28; no reliable D call. Per the germline V gene, CDR1 is MDHEN and CDR2 is SYDVKM. V was clipped by 10 bases and J by 1 base, with 13 bases between them. This CDR3 comprises 13 residues. CDR3 nucleotides: TGTGCCACCCAAGGCCGCGAGAACACTGAAGCTTTCTTT. It codes for CATQGRENTEAFF.

This clonotype has just a few counts. The rearrangement links TRBV7-9 to TRBJ2-7, with D unresolved. Trimming pared 3 bases from V and 0 bases from J, leaving 9 bases between. The CDR3 totals 14 residues. Germline-derived CDR1 and CDR2 are SEHNR and FQNEAQ (reference sequence). CDR3 sequence reads: CASSFSETSYEQYF. CDR3 DNA: TGTGCCAGCAGCTTCAGCGAAACCTCCTACGAGCAGTACTTC.

This clonotype appeared many times. The V gene is TRBV7-9, the J gene TRBJ2-1, with D uncertain. The germline gives CDR1 SEHNR, CDR2 FQNEAQ (reference sequence). V was shortened by 2 bases and J by 4 bases, with 9 bases between the two germline ends. CDR3 size: 14 residues. The CDR3 protein is CASSLPSRYNEQFF. CDR3 bases: TGTGCCAGCAGCTTACCCTCTAGGTACAATGAGCAGTTCTTC.

This clonotype came up many times. V and J are TRBV7-9 and TRBJ2-1; no reliable D call. The V and J ends lost 7 bases and 3 bases respectively, with 10 bases between them. Germline CDR1 and CDR2: SEHNR and FQNEAQ (reference sequence). The CDR3 is 13 amino acids. CDR3 nucleotides: TGTGCCAGCAACCGGGTTAACTACAATGAGCAGTTCTTC. Residues: CASNRVNYNEQFF.

This clonotype occurred many times. The J gene is TRBJ2-7, the V gene TRBV2; 8 bases are shared with TRBD1. With V trimmed by 6 bases and J by 2 bases, 3 bases remained unmatched. The CDR3 totals 13 residues. Germline lookup yields CDR1 SNHLY and CDR2 FYNNEI. The CDR3 protein is CASSWTGPYEQYF. As DNA, the CDR3 is TGTGCCAGCAGCTGGACAGGGCCCTACGAGCAGTACTTC.

V gene TRBV28 combines with J gene TRBJ2-7; D uncertain. The CDR3 is 14 amino acids. The V and J ends lost 7 bases and 3 bases respectively, with 16 bases between them. Germline values: CDR1 MDHEN, CDR2 SYDVKM. The CDR3 DNA follows: TGTGCCAGCACCATCACGAGACAAGACTACGAGCAGTACTTC. This encodes CASTITRQDYEQYF.

This clonotype was counted many times. The chain combines TRBV3-1 with TRBJ2-5, with 8 bases aligning to TRBD2. Germline values: CDR1 LGHDT, CDR2 YNNKEL (reference sequence). J gave up 4 bases and V 6 bases, and 7 bases lay outside the gene matches. The length of the CDR3 is 14 residues. The CDR3 DNA reads TGTGCCAGCAGAAGACTAGCGAGAAGAGAGACCCAGTACTTC. Protein product: CASRRLARRETQYF.

This clonotype was found a few times. This chain links TRBV6-6 with TRBJ2-7, with D perhaps TRBD2 (5 bases). The CDR3 consists of 12 residues. Germline V gene sequence: CDR1 MNHNY, CDR2 SVGAGI (reference sequence). V was shortened by 0 bases and J by 6 bases, with 6 bases between the two germline ends. The chain's CDR3 is CASSYSEGEQYF. As DNA, the CDR3 is TGTGCCAGCAGTTACTCAGAGGGCGAGCAGTACTTC.

Only one count was recorded for this clonotype. The chain couples TRBV28 to TRBJ2-7, with 11 bases fitting TRBD1. The V gene end was trimmed by 2 bases and the J gene end by 6 bases; junction bases not matched to a gene: 3. The CDR3 spans 14 residues. Germline V gives CDR1 MDHEN, CDR2 SYDVKM. The CDR3 nucleotides read TGTGCCAGCAGTTTAAGAGGGACAGGGGGCGAGCAGTACTTC. Translation: CASSLRGTGGEQYF.

This rearrangement joins TRBV6-5 to TRBJ1-3; D is possibly TRBD1 (6 bases). The V end lost 4 bases, the J end lost 0 bases, and 10 bases lay between the germline ends. This CDR3 spans 15 amino acids. Germline-derived CDR1 and CDR2 are MNHEY and SVGAGI. This CDR3 reads CASSSADSSGNTIYF. The CDR3 nucleotides read TGTGCCAGCAGTTCCGCGGACAGCTCTGGAAACACCATATATTTT.

This clonotype was recorded many times. This sequence joins TRBV28 and TRBJ2-5, with D uncertain. The V gene's germline CDR1 is MDHEN and CDR2 SYDVKM. The CDR3 spans 17 residues. Trimming took off 3 bases at V and 5 bases at J, with 22 bases between the two ends. CDR3 nucleotides: TGTGCCAGCAGTTTTGGGTTTTCTGGGCCAGTCGGGGAGACCCAGTACTTC. Its translation is CASSFGFSGPVGETQYF.

There are a few counts of this clonotype. A clone one base away is much larger, so this may be a read error. The CDR3 DNA reads as TGTGCCAGCAGTTCGACAGCCGGGACCCAGTACTTC. This translates into CASSSTAGTQYF. The chain recombines TRBV12-3 or TRBV12-4 with TRBJ2-5; weak D call: TRBD1 (5 bases). V was cut by 4 bases and J by 7 bases, with 10 bases left in between. The CDR3 totals 12 residues.

This clonotype was counted ten times or more. The V gene is TRBV28, the J gene TRBJ2-1; TRBD2 agrees at 7 bases. From germline, CDR1 is MDHEN and CDR2 SYDVKM. The V segment lost 1 base and the J segment 5 bases; nucleotides outside the gene matches: 5. The CDR3 is made up of 15 amino acids. The DNA of the CDR3 is TGTGCCAGCAGTTTATCGGCAGCGGGGAACAATGAGCAGTTCTTC. Translated, it gives CASSLSAAGNNEQFF.

This clonotype was picked up many times. The chain recombines TRBV30 with TRBJ1-1, with D possibly matching TRBD1 (6 bases). This CDR3 spans 14 amino acids. V dropped 2 bases and J dropped 6 bases, with 16 bases sitting between them. Germline CDR1 GTSNPN, CDR2 SVGIG (reference sequence). The DNA of the CDR3 is TGTGCCTGGAGTCTAGGGGGGTGGGTTCCTGAAGCTTTCTTT. Translation gives CAWSLGGWVPEAFF.

This clonotype was recorded many times. The chain uses TRBV15 and TRBJ2-1; TRBD2 agrees at 10 bases. The CDR3 is 15 amino acids. Germline trimming cut 5 bases from V and 5 bases from J; bases unmatched to any gene: 6. Germline CDR1 is LNHNV and CDR2 is YYDKDF (reference sequence). The CDR3 is CATSGLAGVHNEQFF. The CDR3 DNA reads TGTGCCACCAGCGGGCTAGCGGGAGTTCACAATGAGCAGTTCTTC.

This clonotype has at least ten counts. The chain has TRBV28 and TRBJ1-1, with D uncertain. Trimming removed 2 bases from V and 8 bases from J, with 9 bases in between. CDR1 is MDHEN and CDR2 is SYDVKM in the germline V gene. The CDR3 is 12 amino acids. This CDR3 reads CASSLGTDEAFF. CDR3 nucleotides: TGTGCCAGCAGTTTAGGAACAGACGAAGCTTTCTTT.